What follows are 12 T cell receptor beta chains derived from one specimen sequenced in a study of blood T cells in healthy people across ages. The authors ran a second PCR of 7 to 11 cycles using a sample-barcoded 5' primer and a J-beta primer mix. TCRdb itself ran the 5' RACE reads through MiXCR, one entry per CDR3 protein. This sample has 650,000 to 950,000 distinct CDR3 sequences, with approximately 44% found just once. The sequenced sample consisted of blood. These TCRs come from a man in his fifties or sixties in good health.

This clonotype has only a few counts. The rearrangement links TRBV12-3 or TRBV12-4 to TRBJ1-1; D possibly corresponds to TRBD1 (6 bases). V lost 6 bases and J lost 4, with 12 bases in between. The CDR3 length is 13 residues. The CDR3 bases are TGTGCCAGCAGAACTCAGGGGAGCACTGAAGCTTTCTTT. Translation: CASRTQGSTEAFF.

The CDR3 protein is CASGWGSLGETQFF. For the CDR3, the DNA is TGTGCCAGCGGTTGGGGTTCTCTGGGAGAGACCCAGTTCTTC. The chain links TRBV6-5 to TRBJ2-1; the D gene is possibly TRBD2 (5 bases). The V and J ends lost 8 bases and 13 bases respectively, with 24 bases between them. From germline, CDR1 is MNHEY and CDR2 SVGAGI. The CDR3 has 14 amino acids.

This clonotype appeared a few times. V and J are TRBV6-5 and TRBJ1-2, with a weak D call TRBD1 (5 bases). Germline lookup yields CDR1 MNHEY and CDR2 SVGAGI. The CDR3 covers 15 residues. V was shortened by 0 bases and J by 2 bases, with 10 bases between the two germline ends. The CDR3 is CASSYSSEGNYGYTF. The DNA for the CDR3 is TGTGCCAGCAGTTACTCGAGCGAGGGGAACTATGGCTACACCTTC.

This sequence joins TRBV5-1 and TRBJ2-1, with 11 bases lining up with TRBD2. The J call is uncertain, as TRBJ2-7 better fits the DNA end. Germline CDR1 and CDR2: SGHRS and YFSETQ. CDR3 length equals 17 residues. The CDR3 loop reads CASSDPSGGSSYNEQYF. DNA for the CDR3: TGCGCCAGCAGCGATCCTAGCGGGGGGAGCTCCTACAATGAGCAGTACTTC.

About this clonotype itself: A much larger clone sits a single nucleotide away, making a read error possible. The CDR3: CATGGSSYNEQFF. CDR3 bases: TGTGCCACCGGGGGGAGCTCCTACAATGAGCAGTTCTTC. The J gene is TRBJ2-1, the V gene TRBV24-1; D may be TRBD2 (6 bases). The CDR3 runs 13 residues. V lost 9 bases, J lost 0 bases, and 8 bases lay in between. Germline CDR1 is KGHDR and CDR2 is SFDVKD.

In this sample, this clonotype turned up many times. The rearrangement uses TRBV4-3 and TRBJ2-5; no definite D call. The germline gives CDR1 LGHNA, CDR2 YSLEER. The CDR3 runs to 13 residues. V lost 5 bases and J 5 bases, leaving 12 bases between the germline ends. In DNA, the CDR3 is TGCGCCAGCAGCAATACTAAAACGGAGACCCAGTACTTC. Translation gives CASSNTKTETQYF.

The rearrangement joins TRBV5-1 to TRBJ2-7; D gene unclear. V was trimmed by 6 bases and J by 7 bases, leaving 23 bases between them. Germline CDR1 SGHRS, CDR2 YFSETQ. This CDR3 has 15 amino acids. CDR3 in amino acids: CASTQERSSYNEQYF. CDR3 sequence (DNA): TGCGCCAGCACCCAAGAACGGAGCTCCTACAATGAGCAGTACTTC.

The chain recombines TRBV15 with TRBJ2-7; D might be TRBD1 or TRBD2, each matching 6 bases. The length of the CDR3 is 14 residues. Trimming pared 0 bases from V and 5 bases from J, leaving 11 bases between. Germline V gives CDR1 LNHNV, CDR2 YYDKDF (reference sequence). The CDR3 is CATSRDRGVHEQYF. The CDR3 coding sequence is TGTGCCACCAGCAGAGATAGGGGGGTCCACGAGCAGTACTTC.

This clonotype was counted a few times. V is TRBV15 and J is TRBJ2-5; D call uncertain. Trimming left V 3 bases short and J 4 bases short, with 18 bases between. The CDR3 consists of 16 residues. The germline V gene encodes CDR1 LNHNV and CDR2 YYDKDF (reference sequence). CDR3 in DNA: TGTGCCACCAGCAGGGCAACGTCGTATCGGACAGAGACCCAGTACTTC. It encodes CATSRATSYRTETQYF.

The rearrangement links TRBV20-1 to TRBJ1-5, with a possible D match to TRBD1 (5 bases). Germline CDR1 is DFQATT and CDR2 is SNEGSKA (reference sequence). Trimming removed 5 bases at V and 5 bases at J, with 13 bases between. The CDR3 length is 13 residues. The CDR3 reads CSASRGIDQPQHF. As DNA, the CDR3 is TGCAGTGCTTCTAGGGGAATCGATCAGCCCCAGCATTTT.

This clonotype was seen a handful of times. The chain recombines TRBV7-9 with TRBJ1-2, with D maybe TRBD1 (5 bases). The ends were cut back, 5 bases at V and 4 bases at J, with 14 bases in the middle. CDR3 length equals 14 residues. Germline loops: CDR1 SEHNR, CDR2 FQNEAQ (reference sequence). CDR3 region: CASSPGIRGYGYTF. The CDR3 DNA reads as TGTGCCAGCAGCCCCGGGATAAGGGGCTATGGCTACACCTTC.

This rearrangement joins TRBV20-1 to TRBJ2-5, with D tentatively TRBD1 or TRBD2 (6 bases each). Deletions cut 1 base from V and 11 bases from J, with 17 bases between. There are 13 residues in the CDR3. The V gene's germline CDR1 is DFQATT and CDR2 SNEGSKA (reference sequence). Here the CDR3 reads CSARGEGEVEQYF. CDR3 nucleotides: TGCAGTGCTAGAGGCGAGGGGGAGGTTGAGCAGTACTTC.